This TCR beta chain was found in a study of lymphopenia after photon versus proton radiotherapy. This table comes from immunoSEQ multiplex PCR, and its TCRdb copy is limited to in-frame clones, with some not included. The sample contains over 35,000 clones, under 85% of which appear only once. For this clone: Its target is not known.

Overall study findings and caveats: A bigger post-nadir fall in TCR diversity correlated inversely with survival time in deceased patients. Under photons, naive T cells and diversity fell while effector/memory populations rose. Post-nadir diversity loss with photons came from oligoclonal expansion, particularly CD8+ Temra cells.

Germline values: CDR1 SEHNR, CDR2 FQNEAQ (reference sequence). The CDR3 is 14 amino acids. With V trimmed by 10 bases and J by 4 bases, 6 bases remained unmatched. The TCR comes from a woman in her seventies with pancreatic cancer. The sequencing here drew on peripheral blood, taken from a patient treated with proton-based radiotherapy. V and J are TRBV7-9 and TRBJ2-1; 11 bases agree with TRBD2. The CDR3: CATKTSGEYNEQFF. CDR3 nucleotides: TGTGCCACCAAGACTAGCGGGGAATACAATGAGCAGTTCTTC.